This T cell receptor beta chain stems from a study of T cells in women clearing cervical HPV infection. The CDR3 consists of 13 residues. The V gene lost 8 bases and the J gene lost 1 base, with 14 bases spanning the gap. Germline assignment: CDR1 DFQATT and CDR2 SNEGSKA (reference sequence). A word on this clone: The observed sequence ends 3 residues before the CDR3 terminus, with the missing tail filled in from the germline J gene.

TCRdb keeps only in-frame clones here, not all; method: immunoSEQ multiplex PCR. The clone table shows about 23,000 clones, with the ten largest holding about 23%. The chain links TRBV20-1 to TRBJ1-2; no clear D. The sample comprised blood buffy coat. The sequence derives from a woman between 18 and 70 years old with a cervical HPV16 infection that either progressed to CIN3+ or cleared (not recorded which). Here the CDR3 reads CSPVGSDNYGYTF. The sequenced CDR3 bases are TGCAGTCCTGTAGGGTCCGATAACTATGGC.